Listed below are T cell receptor beta chains from one sample, sequenced in a study of shared clonotypes between healthy human individuals. The repertoire was sequenced with immunoSEQ multiplex PCR; TCRdb's copy has only in-frame clones and lacks some. Of about 490,000 clones in the sample, over 65% were seen once. The specimen was PBMCs. The receptors were sampled from a woman aged 40 to 50 in good health. Some clones in this sample may be carry-over from other donors' samples. CDR3s include the opening cysteine and the closing phenylalanine or tryptophan. Fields, in order: CDR3 DNA, CDR3 protein, D gene, J gene, V gene, CDR3 length, clone size. The D gene is left open where the match is weak. Only some rows state a clone size, as once, few, many or a class for expanded clones.

CDR3nt: TGTGCCAGCAGCTTGGGACTAGCGAACAATGAGCAGTTCTTC
CDR3aa: CASSLGLANNEQFF
d_gene: TRBD2
j_gene: TRBJ2-1
v_gene: TRBV7-3
len: 14
abundance: .

CDR3nt: TGTGCCAGCAGTGAAGCAAGCAGGCGGGAGACCCAGTACTTC
CDR3aa: CASSEASRRETQYF
d_gene: .
j_gene: TRBJ2-5
v_gene: TRBV6-1
len: 14
abundance: .

CDR3nt: TGTGCCAGCAGCGGCTGGTCTAGCGGGAGGGTGTACGAGCAGTACTTC
CDR3aa: CASSGWSSGRVYEQYF
d_gene: TRBD2
j_gene: TRBJ2-7
v_gene: TRBV11-2
len: 16
abundance: once

CDR3nt: TGTGCCAGCAGTTTTCTTTTGGCAGGGGGCACTGAAGCTTTCTTT
CDR3aa: CASSFLLAGGTEAFF
d_gene: TRBD1
j_gene: TRBJ1-1
v_gene: TRBV6-5
len: 15
abundance: .

CDR3nt: TGTGCCAGCAGCGTAGGCCAGGGGGTCCGCTCCTATGGCTACACCTTC
CDR3aa: CASSVGQGVRSYGYTF
d_gene: TRBD1
j_gene: TRBJ1-2
v_gene: TRBV9
len: 16
abundance: .

CDR3nt: TGTGCCAGCAGCCCCCGACTAGCCGAGAGCTCCTACGAGCAGTACTTC
CDR3aa: CASSPRLAESSYEQYF
d_gene: TRBD2
j_gene: TRBJ2-7
v_gene: TRBV9
len: 16
abundance: .

CDR3nt: TGTGCCAGCTCACCACCGACAGGGGCGGATGGCTACACCTTC
CDR3aa: CASSPPTGADGYTF
d_gene: TRBD1
j_gene: TRBJ1-2
v_gene: TRBV18
len: 14
abundance: few

CDR3nt: TGTGCCAGCAGCCAAGGACTAGCGCACAAAAACATTCAGTACTTC
CDR3aa: CASSQGLAHKNIQYF
d_gene: TRBD2
j_gene: TRBJ2-4
v_gene: TRBV7-8
len: 15
abundance: .

CDR3nt: TGTGCCAGCAGCCAAGCTCTAGCGGGAGGGGGTTACTCCTACAATGAGCAGTTCTTC
CDR3aa: CASSQALAGGGYSYNEQFF
d_gene: TRBD2
j_gene: TRBJ2-1
v_gene: TRBV4-2
len: 19
abundance: .

CDR3nt: TGCGCCAGCAGCCAAGAGATCCGGTTTTCCTACAATGAGCAGTTCTTC
CDR3aa: CASSQEIRFSYNEQFF
d_gene: .
j_gene: TRBJ2-1
v_gene: TRBV4-1
len: 16
abundance: .